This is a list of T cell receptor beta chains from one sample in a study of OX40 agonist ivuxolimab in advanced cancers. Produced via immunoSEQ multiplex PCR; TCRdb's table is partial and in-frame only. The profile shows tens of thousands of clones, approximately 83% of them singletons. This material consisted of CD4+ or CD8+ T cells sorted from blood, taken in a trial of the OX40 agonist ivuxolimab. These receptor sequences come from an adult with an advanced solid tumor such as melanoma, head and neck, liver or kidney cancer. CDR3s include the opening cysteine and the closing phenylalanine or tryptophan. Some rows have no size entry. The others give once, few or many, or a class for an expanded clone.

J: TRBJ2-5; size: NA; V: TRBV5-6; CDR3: CASSFSDRPETQYF
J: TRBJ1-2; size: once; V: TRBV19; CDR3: CASSIDSRNYGYTF
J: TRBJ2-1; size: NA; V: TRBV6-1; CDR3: CASSEIGTSWSEQFF
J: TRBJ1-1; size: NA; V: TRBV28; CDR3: CASRARTGNTEAFF
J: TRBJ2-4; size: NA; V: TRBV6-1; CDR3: CASSGSGQGNIQYF
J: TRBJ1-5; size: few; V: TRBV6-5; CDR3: CASSPRDSFNQPQHF
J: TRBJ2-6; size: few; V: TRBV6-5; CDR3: CASSYKGVSGANVLTF
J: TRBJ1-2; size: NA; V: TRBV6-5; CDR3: CASRQTGVNGYTF
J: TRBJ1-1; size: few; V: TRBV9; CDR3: CASTWTVNTEAFF
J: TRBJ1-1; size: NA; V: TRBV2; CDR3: CASSRQSTEAFF
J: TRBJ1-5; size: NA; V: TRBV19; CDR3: CASSLAGRSNQPQHF
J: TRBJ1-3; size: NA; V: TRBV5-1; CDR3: CASTSGGSGNTIYF
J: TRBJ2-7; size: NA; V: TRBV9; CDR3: CASSANYEQYF
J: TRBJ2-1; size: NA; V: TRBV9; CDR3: CASSEGLAGAYNEQFF
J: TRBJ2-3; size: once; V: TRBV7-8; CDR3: CASSKQKTSGGADTQYF
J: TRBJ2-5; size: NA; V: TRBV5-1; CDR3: CASSRTQETQYF
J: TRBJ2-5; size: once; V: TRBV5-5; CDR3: CASSPVKPPWKETQYF
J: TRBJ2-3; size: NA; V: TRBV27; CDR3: CASSSTDRGTDTQYF
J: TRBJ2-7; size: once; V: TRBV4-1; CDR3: CASSQAYGQTTSYEQYF
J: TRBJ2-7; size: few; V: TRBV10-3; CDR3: CAIRPRTEHEQYF
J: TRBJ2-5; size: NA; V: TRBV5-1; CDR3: CASSLGGAYQETQYF
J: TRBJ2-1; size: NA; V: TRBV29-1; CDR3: CSVWTGRNNEQFF
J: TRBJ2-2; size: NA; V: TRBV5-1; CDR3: CASSLGVGAGELFF
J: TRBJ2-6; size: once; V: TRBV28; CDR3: CASASFLGGRSGPGVSGANVLTF
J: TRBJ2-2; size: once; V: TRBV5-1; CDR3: CASLSRTGQSGELFF
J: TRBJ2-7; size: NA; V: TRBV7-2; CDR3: CASSSGLAIYEQYF
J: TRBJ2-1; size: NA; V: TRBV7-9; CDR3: CASSLATSGVNEQFF
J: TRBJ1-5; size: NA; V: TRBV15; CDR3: CATSSDDRDRRDQPQHF
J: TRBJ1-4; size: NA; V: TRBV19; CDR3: CASRAGSEKLFF
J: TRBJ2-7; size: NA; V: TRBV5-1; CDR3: CASSVGQPYEQYF
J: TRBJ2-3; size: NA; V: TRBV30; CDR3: CAWTGRGTDTQYF
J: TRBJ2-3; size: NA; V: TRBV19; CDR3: CASSISAPDTQYF
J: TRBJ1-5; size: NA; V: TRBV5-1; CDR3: CASSPELLDQPQHF
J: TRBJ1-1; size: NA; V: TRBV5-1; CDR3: CASSSREEEKAFF
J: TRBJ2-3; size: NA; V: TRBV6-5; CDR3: CASRRQGVNTDTQYF
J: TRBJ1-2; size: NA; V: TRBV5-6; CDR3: CASRLVDRPYGYTF
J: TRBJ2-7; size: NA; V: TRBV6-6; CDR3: CASSYSKATYEQYF
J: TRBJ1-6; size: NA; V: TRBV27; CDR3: CASSRGTGSGNSPLHF
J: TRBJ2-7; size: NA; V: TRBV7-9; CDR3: CASSLEAGGEQYF
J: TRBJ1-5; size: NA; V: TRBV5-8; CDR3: CASSPDRSNQPQHF
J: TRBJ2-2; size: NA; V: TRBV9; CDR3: CASRAGGINTGELFF
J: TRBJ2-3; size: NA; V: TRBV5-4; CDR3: CASSPPLRGTDTQYF
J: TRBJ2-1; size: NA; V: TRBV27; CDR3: CASSPGLSYNEQFF
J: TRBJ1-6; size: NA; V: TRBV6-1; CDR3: CASSEAQSSNSPLHF
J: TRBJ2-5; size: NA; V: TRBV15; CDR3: CATSRDSLAGGIQETQYF
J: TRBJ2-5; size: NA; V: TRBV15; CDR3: CATSRVETQYF
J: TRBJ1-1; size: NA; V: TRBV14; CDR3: CASSQDVGRLNTEAFF
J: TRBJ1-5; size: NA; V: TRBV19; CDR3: CASSTGWGGSNQPQHF
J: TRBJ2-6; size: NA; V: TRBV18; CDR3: CASSPMTGLHSGANVLTF
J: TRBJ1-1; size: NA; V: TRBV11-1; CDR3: CASSPKGVKDEAFF
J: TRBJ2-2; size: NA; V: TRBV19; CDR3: CASNFGTGYTGELFF
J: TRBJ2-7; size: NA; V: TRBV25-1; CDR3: CASYGHHYEQYF